What follows describes a single T cell receptor beta chain. This clone was seen just once. Its cognate antigen has yet to be identified. Base-call qualities are not available, and no considerably larger clone is one nucleotide away. This entry is derived from a study of T cell responses to AZD1222 COVID-19 vaccine (dated by TCRdb to the early 2020s). Looking at the study overall: AZD1222 recipients given second doses at about 4 weeks or at about 12 weeks were pooled, since spike-specific TCR depth and breadth were not found to differ between the two schedules. TCR sequencing covered about 230 trial participants: nearly 210 given two doses of AZD1222 and 26 given two doses of MenACWY control vaccine. Trial participants were enrolled by age into 18-55, 56-69 and 70-plus year subgroups, with about 150, 28 and 57 TCR-sequenced participants respectively.

What the research found in general, with its limitations: Most participants were white British and females outnumbered males, and the authors suggested that clonal diversity may have been underestimated. Because no samples from the day 14 peak response were available, repertoires could be characterized only after the peak T cell response. In the small 56-69-year group, the increase in depth fell short of significance, most likely because of low power. Conclusions about previously exposed vaccinees were limited because only six AZD1222 recipients were SARS-CoV-2 seropositive at baseline. Reportedly, almost half of the unique spike-specific TCRs recognized epitopes lying outside the regions that are mutated in the B.1.351 and B.1.1.7 variants. The whole spike protein was spanned by vaccine-associated CD4 TCRs, and dominant responses were seen in regions 160-218 and 743-854. After two AZD1222 doses, both the breadth and the depth of spike-specific TCRs were significantly higher than at day 0 and than in MenACWY recipients.

The time point label on this specimen signifies: baseline before first vaccination. The vaccinee samples were drawn from two UK trials, COV001 and COV002, one of which was a single-blind randomized controlled phase 2/3 trial testing AZD1222 (ChAdOx1 nCoV-19) in healthy adults. Trial participant PBMC samples were collected at day 0 and day 28 after the second dose for TCRbeta chain sequencing. The CDR3 regions of human TCRbeta chains were analyzed by immunosequencing. Per the source publication's procedure: TCRs in the repertoires were compared against a reference library of SARS-CoV-2-specific TCRs that had been generated with the MIRA antigen-specificity platform. Breadth was defined as the fraction of unique TCRs that were SARS-CoV-2-associated. Depth was defined as the fraction of total T cells that were SARS-CoV-2-associated. Using the MIRA data, each spike-specific TCR was mapped to the spike region that the TCR reacts to and placed in a CD4 or CD8 class. Log10-transformed breadth and depth values were compared by one-way ANOVA with Sidak's multiple comparisons tests. TCRdb mirrors the immuneACCESS table, restricted to in-frame sequences. Some clones are absent from its copies; in checked studies, under half trace to an unresolved V gene, and the reason for the others is unknown. V, J and clone size reflect that table, while D and trimming were determined from the DNA. For this sample the table gives 100,000 to 150,000 clones, of which around 94% were detected only once. The ten biggest clones cover under 7.5% of the sample.

The CDR3 numbers 22 residues from cysteine through phenylalanine. The retained sequence is limited to the CDR3, 66 bases, with the frame set at the first base. This receptor was identified in an adult in good health. The specimen comprised peripheral blood, sampled on day 0 of AZD1222 vaccination. The rearranged chain carries TRBV21-1 and TRBJ2-1; the table gives TRBD2 as D, unverified against the DNA. TRBV21-1 is described as a pseudogene. The CDR3 in this case is CASSWVGHWTASPGLAGGKQFF. The sequenced DNA is TGTGCCAGCAGCTGGGTTGGCCATTGGACAGCCTCTCCGGGACTAGCGGGAGGGAAGCAGTTCTTC.